These 19 T cell receptor beta chains came from one sample sequenced in a study of early T cells in non-severe SARS-CoV-2 infection. MiXCR, applied by TCRdb to the 5' RACE reads, yields one record per CDR3 protein. This table has more than 30,000 distinct CDR3 sequences, 5.8% appearing once. The material sequenced was whole blood. These receptors were obtained from an adult who was a healthcare worker with PCR-confirmed SARS-CoV-2 infection or an uninfected control (not recorded which).

This clonotype was detected ten times or more. The J gene is TRBJ2-7, the V gene TRBV7-2; tentatively, D is TRBD2 (7 bases). There are 15 residues in the CDR3. Per the germline V gene, CDR1 is SGHTA and CDR2 is FQGNSA. V lost 5 bases and J 1 base, leaving 15 bases between the germline ends. The CDR3 protein is CASSRRGAGSYEQYF. The CDR3 bases are TGTGCCAGCAGCCGACGGGGGGCCGGTTCCTACGAGCAGTACTTC.

This clonotype was found many times. This sequence joins TRBV4-2 and TRBJ1-2; 9 bases are shared with TRBD1. Trimming removed 6 bases from V and 3 bases from J; junction bases left unmatched: 5. CDR3 length equals 14 residues. The germline gives CDR1 LGHNA, CDR2 YNFKEQ. The CDR3 DNA sequence: TGTGCCAGCAGAATGACAGGGGGAGACTATGGCTACACCTTC. Translating it yields CASRMTGGDYGYTF.

The rearrangement links TRBV3-1 to TRBJ2-2; 7 bases agree with TRBD2. The CDR3 contains 17 residues. Trimming took 4 bases from V and 0 from J; bases not matched to a gene: 8. Looked up from germline, CDR1 is LGHDT and CDR2 is YNNKEL (reference sequence). CDR3 residues: CASSRRTGTTNTGELFF. The CDR3 bases are TGTGCCAGCAGCCGAAGGACCGGGACTACGAACACCGGGGAGCTGTTTTTT.

This clonotype was found many times. The J gene is TRBJ1-6, the V gene TRBV6-5; TRBD1 matches 9 bases. The CDR3 runs to 15 residues. V was pared by 3 bases and J by 6 bases, with 3 bases of the junction left unmatched. The germline V gene encodes CDR1 MNHEY and CDR2 SVGAGI. CDR3 DNA sequence: TGTGCCAGCAGTTATGGGACAGGGTCTAATTCACCCCTCCACTTT. It yields the protein CASSYGTGSNSPLHF.

There are a few counts of this clonotype. V gene TRBV18 combines with J gene TRBJ2-3; D unclear. The CDR3 spans 13 residues. Germline lookup yields CDR1 KGHSH and CDR2 LQKENI. Trimming left V 4 bases short and J 6 bases short, with 11 bases between. This CDR3 is CASSLIEADTQYF. In nucleotides, the CDR3 is TGTGCCAGCTCACTAATAGAGGCGGATACGCAGTATTTT.

This clonotype has ten or more counts. A junction boundary mismatches the germline segment, possibly from a read error. This sequence joins TRBV2 and TRBJ2-3; D is ambiguous. The CDR3 spans 11 residues. The V gene's germline CDR1 is SNHLY and CDR2 FYNNEI. CDR3 nucleotide sequence: TGTGCCAGCAGTGAAGCGAGGATTGGGCATTTT. Translation: CASSEARIGHF.

This clonotype was counted at least ten times. This chain uses TRBV4-2 with TRBJ2-7; 7 bases are shared with TRBD2. Germline-derived CDR1 and CDR2 are LGHNA and YNFKEQ. J was trimmed by 3 bases and V by 4 bases; bases with no gene match: 9. The CDR3 extends over 15 amino acids. CDR3 DNA: TGTGCCAGCAGCCGGGAGCGGGGTGATTACTACGAGCAGTACTTC. It yields the protein CASSRERGDYYEQYF.

This clonotype came up many times. The V and J genes are TRBV7-3 and TRBJ2-5, with D possibly TRBD1 on 7 matching bases. Trimming shortened V by 3 bases and J by 4 bases, and 12 bases separated the two germline ends. This CDR3 has 14 residues. CDR1 and CDR2 (germline): SGHTA, FQGTGA. The DNA for the CDR3 is TGTGCCAGCAGCTTGCAGGGGGGAGCAGAGACCCAGTACTTC. Protein product: CASSLQGGAETQYF.

The chain combines TRBV30 with TRBJ2-1, with D hard to call. Germline CDR1 and CDR2: GTSNPN and SVGIG (reference sequence). CDR3 length equals 12 residues. The V gene lost 2 bases and the J gene lost 8 bases, with 10 bases spanning the gap. The CDR3 reads CAWSNLGYEQFF. CDR3 DNA: TGTGCCTGGAGTAATTTAGGCTATGAGCAGTTCTTC.

This clonotype was observed at least ten times. The gene calls are TRBV2 and TRBJ2-3, with TRBD2 identical over 13 bases. CDR3 size: 16 residues. V dropped 7 bases and J dropped 6; count of bases not matched to a gene: 10. The germline gives CDR1 SNHLY, CDR2 FYNNEI. The CDR3 reads CASKHEGTSGTDTQYF. As DNA, the CDR3 is TGTGCCAGCAAGCACGAGGGGACTAGCGGGACTGATACGCAGTATTTT.

This clonotype appeared a few times. This chain joins TRBV30 and TRBJ2-6; the D call may be TRBD1 or TRBD2 (5 bases each). The V gene lost 5 bases and the J gene lost 0 bases, with 11 bases spanning the gap. From germline, CDR1 is GTSNPN and CDR2 SVGIG (reference sequence). The CDR3 loop spans 15 amino acids. CDR3 in DNA: TGTGCCTGGGGGGACGTGGCCTCTGGGGCCAACGTCCTGACTTTC. Translation: CAWGDVASGANVLTF.

This clonotype showed up many times. An end of the junction does not agree with germline; a read error may underlie this. The chain combines TRBV7-7 with TRBJ2-1, with 8 bases aligning to TRBD1. This CDR3 spans 14 amino acids. The V gene's germline CDR1 is SSHAT and CDR2 FNYEAQ (reference sequence). CDR3 region: CASSPSTGGNEQFF. The CDR3 region has the DNA TGTGCTAGCAGCCCCAGTACAGGGGGCAATGAGCAGTTCTTC. Full variable domain (outside the CDR3, taken from reference TRBV7-7 and TRBJ2-1): GAGVSQSPRYKVTKRGQDVTLRCDPISSHATLYWYQQALGQGPEFLTYFNYEAQPDKSGLPSDRFSAERPEGSISTLTIQRTEQRDSAMYRCASSPSTGGNEQFFGPGTRLTVL.

This clonotype was seen at least ten times. The chain recombines TRBV12-3 or TRBV12-4 with TRBJ2-3; D may be TRBD2 (6 bases). The CDR3 is made up of 15 amino acids. Between the trimmed V and J ends, which lost 2 bases and 1 base, there was a span of 10 bases. CDR3 loop: CASSLLLAGTDTQYF. The CDR3, as DNA: TGTGCCAGCAGTTTACTATTAGCGGGCACAGATACGCAGTATTTT.

This clonotype was detected ten times or more. The chain uses TRBV10-3 and TRBJ2-2, with D perhaps TRBD1 (6 bases). In germline, CDR1 is ENHRY, CDR2 SYGVKD. The CDR3 is 13 amino acids. The V end lost 6 bases, the J end lost 7 bases, and 12 bases lay between the germline ends. CDR3 nucleotide sequence: TGTGCCATCAGCCCCCGACAGGACGGGGAGCTGTTTTTT. Its translation: CAISPRQDGELFF.

This clonotype showed up just a few times. This chain connects TRBV15 to TRBJ2-7, with D perhaps matching TRBD2 (5 bases). The V gene lost 0 bases and the J gene lost 9 bases, with 9 bases spanning the gap. The CDR3 is made up of 12 amino acids. Germline V CDR1 and CDR2: LNHNV, YYDKDF (reference sequence). The CDR3 is CATSRDEGRQYF. DNA of the CDR3: TGTGCCACCAGCAGAGATGAAGGGAGGCAGTACTTC. Complete variable domain (other parts from reference TRBV15 and TRBJ2-7): DAMVIQNPRYQVTQFGKPVTLSCSQTLNHNVMYWYQQKSSQAPKLLFHYYDKDFNNEADTPDNFQSRRPNTSFCFLDIRSPGLGDTAMYLCATSRDEGRQYFGPGTRLTVT.

This clonotype occurred a few times. V gene TRBV20-1 combines with J gene TRBJ2-1; 9 nucleotides align to TRBD1. The CDR3 contains 14 residues. V lost 4 bases and J lost 9; bases outside the gene matches: 10. Germline CDR1 DFQATT, CDR2 SNEGSKA (reference sequence). The CDR3 region has the DNA TGCAGTGCTAAGCCGGGACAGGGACGGAGTGAGCAGTTCTTC. This encodes CSAKPGQGRSEQFF.

This clonotype came up many times. The chain uses TRBV5-1 and TRBJ1-1; D is ambiguous. V was trimmed by 4 bases and J by 1 base, leaving 17 bases between them. Germline V gives CDR1 SGHRS, CDR2 YFSETQ. The CDR3 contains 16 residues. Here the CDR3 reads CASSPRPGERNTEAFF. CDR3 coding DNA: TGCGCCAGCAGCCCTAGGCCTGGGGAAAGGAACACTGAAGCTTTCTTT.

This clonotype is termed medium-sized. The J gene is TRBJ1-1, the V gene TRBV7-9; TRBD1 might be the D (5 bases). The CDR3 is made up of 13 amino acids. V dropped 7 bases and J dropped 1 base, with 10 bases sitting between them. Per germline, CDR1 SEHNR and CDR2 FQNEAQ (reference sequence). The CDR3 spells CASNRQGNTEAFF. In DNA, the CDR3 is TGTGCCAGCAACAGGCAGGGGAACACTGAAGCTTTCTTT. The full variable domain, its missing parts supplied by reference TRBV7-9 and TRBJ1-1, is DTGVSQNPRHKITKRGQNVTFRCDPISEHNRLYWYRQTLGQGPEFLTYFQNEAQLEKSRLLSDRFSAERPKGSFSTLEIQRTEQGDSAMYLCASNRQGNTEAFFGQGTRLTVV.

This clonotype was seen at least ten times. This rearrangement joins TRBV28 to TRBJ2-3, with 9 positions matching TRBD1. Unmatched junction bases numbered 7, after V lost 4 bases and J lost 5 bases. The CDR3 is made up of 15 amino acids. Germline CDR1 is MDHEN and CDR2 is SYDVKM. The CDR3 DNA follows: TGTGCCAGCAGTTCAGGGGGACAGGGAAGAGATACGCAGTATTTT. This encodes CASSSGGQGRDTQYF.